This TCR beta chain was observed in a study of CD4 T cells in relation to SARS-CoV-2 and coronaviruses. About the research overall: TCR beta CDR3s were sequenced after approximately nine-day antigen culture of PBMCs.

Measured with immunoSEQ multiplex PCR; TCRdb has only the in-frame clones, and not every one. The repertoire holds under 45,000 clones, with 82% as singletons. About this clone itself: Its antigen is not identified.

CDR3 size: 19 residues. The germline CDR1 and CDR2 sequences are SGHDN and FVKESK. Trimming left V 0 bases short and J 2 bases short, with 19 bases between. This chain connects TRBV14 to TRBJ2-2, with a possible D match to TRBD1 (5 bases). This TCR was sampled from an adult with COVID-19. Sequencing was performed on naive CD4+ T cells from PBMCs, cultured in vitro. Subset denoted: naive CD4+ T cells isolated by negative enrichment. CDR3 in DNA: TGTGCCAGCAGCCAAGAAGGCCGTTGGACAAACATCAACACCGGGGAGCTGTTTTTT. Its translation: CASSQEGRWTNINTGELFF.